The rows below give T cell receptor beta chains drawn from one sample of a study of blood T cell repertoires in COVID-19. Some clones are missing from TCRdb's copy, which holds only in-frame ones; the method was immunoSEQ multiplex PCR. The sample consists of 150,000 to 190,000 clones, about 86% of them appearing once. Sequencing was carried out using PBMCs or T cells enriched from blood (not recorded which). These receptors all come from a man aged 45-65 years who had recovered from COVID-19. CDR3s include the opening cysteine and the closing phenylalanine or tryptophan. D genes are given only for firm matches. Size values are once, few and many counts, or a class for expanded clones, and some rows have none.

TRBJ1-4 NA TRBV12-5 NA CASAQHDLGEKLFF TGTGCTAGTGCCCAACACGACCTGGGCGAAAAACTGTTTTTT
TRBJ1-2 NA TRBV18 NA CASSPAENYGYTF TGTGCCAGCTCACCAGCGGAGAACTATGGCTACACCTTC
TRBJ1-5 NA TRBV18 NA CASSPGENQPQHF TGTGCCAGCTCACCGGGAGAGAATCAGCCCCAGCATTTT
TRBJ1-3 NA TRBV11-3 NA CASSLVGGSSGNTIYF TGTGCCAGCAGCTTAGTTGGCGGGAGCTCTGGAAACACCATATATTTT
TRBJ1-6 many TRBV7-8 TRBD1 CASSLHRGRLSPLHF TGTGCCAGCAGCTTACACAGGGGTCGGCTTTCACCCCTCCACTTT
TRBJ1-4 NA TRBV25-1 TRBD1 CASSRTGGSNEKLFF TGTGCCAGCAGTAGGACAGGGGGCAGTAATGAAAAACTGTTTTTT
TRBJ1-2 many TRBV11-3 NA CASSSRDKGYGYTF TGTGCCAGCAGCTCCCGGGACAAGGGCTATGGCTACACCTTC
TRBJ1-1 NA TRBV7-8 NA CASSLAQIQIEAFF TGTGCCAGCAGCTTAGCACAGATACAGATAGAAGCTTTCTTT
TRBJ2-7 NA TRBV12-3/TRBV12-4 NA CASSSGSSYEQYF TGTGCCAGCAGTTCTGGGAGCTCCTACGAGCAGTACTTC
TRBJ2-6 NA TRBV7-9 TRBD1 CASSPGRGGLSGANVLTF TGTGCCAGCAGCCCAGGGAGAGGGGGCCTCTCTGGGGCCAACGTCCTGACTTTC
TRBJ2-3 medium-sized TRBV19 NA CASSIDTASVSVDTQYF TGTGCCAGTAGTATAGACACCGCTAGCGTCAGTGTAGATACGCAGTATTTT
TRBJ2-1 once TRBV9 TRBD2 CASSVASGGSNEQFF TGTGCCAGCAGCGTAGCCAGCGGGGGGTCCAATGAGCAGTTCTTC
TRBJ1-5 few TRBV21-1 NA CASPHGGARANQPQHF TGTGCCAGCCCTCATGGAGGAGCCCGGGCCAATCAGCCCCAGCATTTT
TRBJ1-4 NA TRBV18 TRBD1 CASSPSGTGGEKLFF TGTGCCAGCTCACCGTCCGGGACAGGGGGTGAAAAACTGTTTTTT
TRBJ2-7 few TRBV5-6 NA CASRLSGNPYEQYF TGTGCCAGCAGATTGTCAGGGAACCCCTACGAGCAGTACTTC
TRBJ1-1 once TRBV18 NA CASSPLTEAFF TGTGCCAGCTCACCCCTCACTGAAGCTTTCTTT
TRBJ2-5 NA TRBV3-1/TRBV3-2 NA CASSQERDLNGAQYF TGTGCCAGCAGCCAAGAAAGAGACCTCAACGGGGCCCAGTACTTC
TRBJ1-1 NA TRBV20-1 NA CSAQGYTEAFF TGCAGTGCCCAGGGGTACACTGAAGCTTTCTTT
TRBJ2-5 NA TRBV30 TRBD2 CAWSSGTSMLQSWEETQYF TGTGCCTGGAGTTCGGGGACTAGCATGCTGCAATCTTGGGAAGAGACCCAGTACTTC
TRBJ1-4 NA TRBV7-2 TRBD1 CASSLWTGGVGANEKLFF TGTGCCAGCAGCTTATGGACAGGGGGGGTGGGTGCTAATGAAAAACTGTTTTTT
TRBJ2-1 NA TRBV5-1 NA CASSLGEGDNEQFF TGCGCCAGCAGCTTGGGTGAAGGGGACAATGAGCAGTTCTTC
TRBJ2-1 once TRBV4-2 TRBD2 CASSPGTSGSSYNEQFF TGTGCCAGCAGCCCGGGGACTAGCGGAAGCTCCTACAATGAGCAGTTCTTC
TRBJ1-4 NA TRBV12-5 NA CASGLPGLGEKLFF TGTGCTAGTGGTCTCCCAGGACTGGGAGAAAAACTGTTTTTT
TRBJ1-2 NA TRBV14 TRBD1 CASSMTGLGYGYTF TGTGCCAGCAGCATGACAGGGCTCGGGTATGGCTACACCTTC
TRBJ1-2 NA TRBV6-5 NA CASSPSQGFNYGYTF TGTGCCAGCAGTCCAAGTCAGGGTTTTAACTATGGCTACACCTTC
TRBJ2-5 NA TRBV19 NA CASSPRTIQETQYF TGTGCCAGTAGTCCCCGGACTATTCAAGAGACCCAGTACTTC
TRBJ1-1 NA TRBV27 NA CASSFGRVRGTEAFF TGTGCCAGCAGTTTTGGTCGGGTAAGGGGCACTGAAGCTTTCTTT
TRBJ1-1 NA TRBV9 TRBD1 CASSGWSPNYRGLANTEAFF TGTGCCAGCAGCGGGTGGTCCCCGAACTACAGGGGGCTAGCTAACACTGAAGCTTTCTTT
TRBJ1-1 NA TRBV11-1 NA CASSLGTVEAFF TGTGCCAGCAGCTTAGGAACGGTAGAAGCTTTCTTT
TRBJ1-1 NA TRBV5-5 NA CASSLQGDWNTEAFF TGTGCCAGCAGCTTACAGGGTGACTGGAACACTGAAGCTTTCTTT
TRBJ2-1 once TRBV3-1/TRBV3-2 NA CASSQDAGSEQFF TGTGCCAGCAGCCAAGATGCGGGAAGTGAGCAGTTCTTC
TRBJ2-7 NA TRBV4-3 NA CASSQDRGNEQYF TGCGCCAGCAGCCAAGATCGGGGTAACGAGCAGTACTTC
TRBJ1-1 NA TRBV7-9 NA CASSPTDNTEAFF TGTGCCAGCAGCCCGACAGATAACACTGAAGCTTTCTTT
TRBJ2-7 NA TRBV3-1/TRBV3-2 TRBD1 CASSQPGQGVYEQYF TGTGCCAGCAGCCAGCCGGGACAGGGGGTGTACGAGCAGTACTTC
TRBJ2-7 NA TRBV7-2 TRBD2 CASSARLASSYEQYF TGTGCCAGCAGCGCCCGACTAGCCAGCTCCTACGAGCAGTACTTC
TRBJ2-1 NA TRBV11-3 NA CASSSRAINEQFF TGTGCCAGCAGCTCAAGAGCTATCAATGAGCAGTTCTTC
TRBJ1-6 NA TRBV10-2 TRBD1 CASSEYGTGLSPLHF TGCGCCAGCAGTGAGTACGGGACAGGGCTTTCACCCCTCCACTTT